These 22 T cell receptor beta chains originate from one sample sequenced in a study of cytomegalovirus exposure and HLA in healthy donors. The PCR employed 60 Vbeta primers together with 13 Jbeta primers. Libraries were prepared by immunoSEQ multiplex PCR; TCRdb keeps only in-frame clonotypes and omits some of them. Among 220,000 or so clones listed, about 70% were seen once. The sequencing sample was made of PBMCs. These TCRs come from a woman aged 30 to 39 in good health and CMV-seronegative.

This clone was counted a few times. The chain employs TRBV5-1 and TRBJ2-7, with D uncertain. Germline values: CDR1 SGHRS, CDR2 YFSETQ. The CDR3 totals 15 residues. Trimming took 5 bases from V and 0 from J, leaving 15 bases between them. The CDR3 loop is CASRPEPRSSYEQYF. CDR3 bases: TGCGCCAGCAGGCCCGAGCCTAGGAGCTCCTACGAGCAGTACTTC.

Comment on this clone: The junction differs from germline at one of its ends, possibly a read error. The genes are TRBV7-9 and TRBJ2-3, with D possibly TRBD2 on 5 matching bases. The CDR3 length is 17 residues. Germline V lookup: CDR1 SEHNR, CDR2 FQNEAQ (reference sequence). CDR3 nucleotides: TGTTCCAGCAGCTTAGGTCGGGTAGCGACTGTCACAGATACGCAGTATTTT. Translation gives CSSSLGRVATVTDTQYF. The full variable domain, with the rest looked up from reference TRBV7-9 and TRBJ2-3, is DTGVSQNPRHKITKRGQNVTFRCDPISEHNRLYWYRQTLGQGPEFLTYFQNEAQLEKSRLLSDRFSAERPKGSFSTLEIQRTEQGDSAMYLCSSSLGRVATVTDTQYFGPGTRLTVL.

The V and J genes are TRBV2 and TRBJ2-2, with 9 bases matching TRBD2. There are 16 residues in the CDR3. The germline CDR1 and CDR2 sequences are SNHLY and FYNNEI. V lost 6 bases, J lost 5 bases, and 10 bases stayed unmatched. CDR3 region: CASRGSSGRRTGELFF. The CDR3 DNA sequence: TGTGCCAGCAGAGGGTCGAGCGGGAGGAGGACCGGGGAGCTGTTTTTT.

The V and J genes are TRBV15 and TRBJ2-1; 8 positions match TRBD2. This CDR3 is 16 amino acids long. Germline CDR1 reads LNHNV; CDR2 reads YYDKDF (reference sequence). The V and J ends lost 3 bases and 9 bases, in that order; junction bases with no gene match: 13. The DNA for the CDR3 is TGTGCCACCAGCAGCGTAGCGTCCTACGGGGGGGGTGAGCAGTTCTTC. Translating gives CATSSVASYGGGEQFF.

This clone was seen only a few times. A read error may produce the germline difference seen at one junction end. The rearrangement joins TRBV7-7 to TRBJ2-5; unclear D gene. CDR3 size: 13 residues. Per germline, CDR1 SSHAT and CDR2 FNYEAQ (reference sequence). CDR3 sequence: CASSLDGQETQYF. The CDR3 DNA follows: TGTGCTAGCAGCTTAGACGGCCAAGAGACCCAGTACTTC. Full variable domain (outside the CDR3, taken from reference TRBV7-7 and TRBJ2-5): GAGVSQSPRYKVTKRGQDVTLRCDPISSHATLYWYQQALGQGPEFLTYFNYEAQPDKSGLPSDRFSAERPEGSISTLTIQRTEQRDSAMYRCASSLDGQETQYFGPGTRLLVL.

This clone was counted once. CDR3 in DNA: TGTGCCAGCGGACAGGAGACGACGGCAGTGGGCTACACCTTC. Protein: CASGQETTAVGYTF. The V gene is TRBV6-5, the J gene TRBJ1-2, with 7 bases identical to TRBD1. CDR3 length: 14 amino acids. Germline trimming cut 8 bases from V and 8 bases from J; bases unmatched to any gene: 14. The germline gives CDR1 MNHEY, CDR2 SVGAGI.

The gene calls are TRBV5-1 and TRBJ2-1; 8 bases align to TRBD2. Per the germline V gene, CDR1 is SGHRS and CDR2 is YFSETQ. This CDR3 contains 16 residues. The junction had 5 bases not matched to a gene; V was cut back by 3 bases and J by 0 bases. CDR3 nucleotides: TGCGCCAGCAGCTGGGCGGGGGGTAGCTCCTACAATGAGCAGTTCTTC. It codes for CASSWAGGSSYNEQFF.

The chain recombines TRBV2 with TRBJ2-3; TRBD2 agrees at 8 bases. The ends lost 5 bases at V and 1 base at J; junction bases unmatched: 2. Looked up from germline, CDR1 is SNHLY and CDR2 is FYNNEI. The CDR3 spans 14 residues. CDR3: CASSSGGGTDTQYF. CDR3 nucleotides: TGTGCCAGCAGTTCGGGGGGGGGCACAGATACGCAGTATTTT.

The rearrangement uses TRBV6-1 and TRBJ1-1; tentative D call: TRBD1 (5 bases). V dropped 5 bases and J dropped 5 bases, with 9 bases sitting between them. This CDR3 is 12 amino acids long. Germline CDR1 and CDR2: MNHNS and SASEGT. The CDR3 here is CASSPSGTEAFF. Here the CDR3 DNA reads TGTGCCAGCAGTCCCTCAGGGACTGAAGCTTTCTTT.

The chain recombines TRBV2 with TRBJ2-2; a weak D match, TRBD2 (6 bases). The CDR3 runs to 14 residues. Germline V lookup: CDR1 SNHLY, CDR2 FYNNEI. The ends were cut back, 4 bases at V and 5 bases at J, with 11 bases in the middle. DNA of the CDR3: TGTGCCAGCAGTGGGGGGGATCGGACCGGGGAGCTGTTTTTT. Amino acid sequence: CASSGGDRTGELFF.

V is TRBV10-2 and J is TRBJ1-4, with 7 bases aligning to TRBD1. This CDR3 is 14 amino acids long. Germline V gene sequence: CDR1 WSHSY, CDR2 SAAADI. Unmatched junction bases numbered 5, after V lost 5 bases and J lost 5 bases. CDR3 in amino acids: CASSPQGRNEKLFF. The CDR3 bases are TGCGCCAGCAGTCCACAGGGGAGGAATGAAAAACTGTTTTTT.

The rearrangement links TRBV6-6 to TRBJ2-7, with TRBD1 matching over 9 bases. Germline CDR1 MNHNY, CDR2 SVGAGI (reference sequence). The CDR3 totals 14 residues. Unmatched junction bases numbered 3, after V lost 3 bases and J lost 3 bases. The CDR3 nucleotides are TGTGCCAGCAGTTATGGGACAGGGTTCTACGAGCAGTACTTC. Its protein is CASSYGTGFYEQYF.

The rearrangement links TRBV7-9 to TRBJ2-5, with 8 bases matching TRBD1. Germline-derived CDR1 and CDR2 are SEHNR and FQNEAQ (reference sequence). After removal of 4 bases from V and 5 bases from J, the junction contained 9 bases not matched to a gene. This CDR3 has 15 amino acids. This CDR3 is CASSSGTGKTETQYF. CDR3 DNA sequence: TGTGCCAGCAGCTCCGGGACAGGCAAAACGGAGACCCAGTACTTC.

This clone was seen just once. The chain is built from TRBV7-3 and TRBJ2-1; 12 positions agree with TRBD2. Germline CDR1 is SGHTA and CDR2 is FQGTGA. Germline trimming cut 3 bases from V and 5 bases from J; bases unmatched to any gene: 2. The CDR3 totals 15 residues. The chain's CDR3 is CASSFTSGGHNEQFF. CDR3 in DNA: TGTGCCAGCAGCTTCACTAGCGGGGGGCACAATGAGCAGTTCTTC.

This clone occurred once. The junction differs from germline at one of its ends, possibly a read error. The chain joins TRBV7-3 to TRBJ2-6; D possibly corresponds to TRBD1 (6 bases). The length of the CDR3 is 17 residues. Germline loops: CDR1 SGHTA, CDR2 FQGTGA. The CDR3 loop is CVSSAQGQSSGANVLTF. CDR3 DNA sequence: TGTGTCAGCAGCGCACAGGGTCAGAGCTCTGGGGCCAACGTCCTGACTTTC. The whole variable domain, filled in from reference TRBV7-3 and TRBJ2-6, reads GAGVSQTPSNKVTEKGKYVELRCDPISGHTALYWYRQSLGQGPEFLIYFQGTGAADDSGLPNDRFFAVRPEGSVSTLKIQRTERGDSAVYLCVSSAQGQSSGANVLTFGAGSRLTVL.

CDR3 protein: CASSIGGRRANTEAFF. In DNA, the CDR3 is TGTGCCAGTAGTATAGGAGGCCGCAGGGCGAACACTGAAGCTTTCTTT. The chain recombines TRBV19 with TRBJ1-1; TRBD1 might be the D (5 bases). Germline V gene data show CDR1 as LNHDA and CDR2 as SQIVND (reference sequence). Trimming cost V 1 base and J 1 base, with 13 bases left between them. This CDR3 is 16 amino acids long.

The chain has TRBV27 and TRBJ1-1, with D uncertain. There are 13 residues in the CDR3. In germline, CDR1 is MNHEY, CDR2 SMNVEV (reference sequence). V shed 5 bases and J shed 1 base, with 8 bases lying between them. CDR3 loop: CASSLGRNTEAFF. CDR3 coding DNA: TGTGCCAGCAGTCTGGGCCGGAACACTGAAGCTTTCTTT.

This clone was recorded once. This chain uses TRBV14 with TRBJ1-1, with 8 bases fitting TRBD1. The CDR3 covers 17 residues. After removal of 1 base from V and 0 bases from J, the junction contained 7 bases not matched to a gene. The germline V gene encodes CDR1 SGHDN and CDR2 FVKESK. CDR3 in DNA: TGTGCCAGCAGCCAAGTTAGCGACAGGGGCATGAACACTGAAGCTTTCTTT. Protein sequence: CASSQVSDRGMNTEAFF.

The chain recombines TRBV30 with TRBJ2-3, with 8 positions matching TRBD1. The germline V gene has CDR1 GTSNPN and CDR2 SVGIG (reference sequence). V was clipped by 5 bases and J by 5 bases; unmatched bases: 9. This CDR3 is built from 14 residues. CDR3 in amino acids: CAWALAGGRDTQYF. CDR3 sequence (DNA): TGTGCCTGGGCCCTTGCAGGGGGCAGAGATACGCAGTATTTT.

V and J are TRBV5-1 and TRBJ2-2; D gene uncertain. The CDR3 runs 14 residues. Germline CDR1 reads SGHRS; CDR2 reads YFSETQ. V lost 4 bases and J 0 bases, leaving 7 bases between the germline ends. CDR3 protein: CASSLTPNTGELFF. The DNA for the CDR3 is TGCGCCAGCAGCCTGACTCCGAACACCGGGGAGCTGTTTTTT. Full variable domain (missing parts from reference TRBV5-1 and TRBJ2-2): KAGVTQTPRYLIKTRGQQVTLSCSPISGHRSVSWYQQTPGQGLQFLFEYFSETQRNKGNFPGRFSGRQFSNSRSEMNVSTLELGDSALYLCASSLTPNTGELFFGEGSRLTVL.

The chain employs TRBV7-9 and TRBJ1-1; D is undetermined. The CDR3 contains 11 residues. The ends were cut back, 5 bases at V and 10 bases at J, with 11 bases in the middle. Germline CDR1 is SEHNR and CDR2 is FQNEAQ (reference sequence). The CDR3 nucleotides are TGTGCCAGCAGCGCCGGGAGGGCAGCTTTCTTT. Translating it yields CASSAGRAAFF.

Details on this clone: Other DNA sequences in this specimen translate into the identical CDR3. The chain recombines TRBV15 with TRBJ2-3; 11 nucleotides line up with TRBD2. There are 14 residues in the CDR3. Trimming removed 9 bases from V and 2 bases from J; junction bases left unmatched: 4. Per the germline V gene, CDR1 is LNHNV and CDR2 is YYDKDF (reference sequence). The CDR3 is CATSSGGSTDTQYF. The CDR3 nucleotides are TGTGCCACTTCTAGCGGGGGGTCCACAGATACGCAGTATTTT.